This T cell receptor beta chain derives from a study of identical twins' blood T cells. Via MiXCR, TCRdb re-called the 5' RACE reads, giving one row per CDR3 protein. The sample lists roughly 380,000 distinct CDR3 sequences, roughly 27% seen once, with roughly 6.1% in the top ten. On this clonotype: Its specificity is unknown.

Study results and caveats: Twins shared more top CDR3 clonotypes than unrelated donors did.

CDR1 and CDR2 from the germline V gene are DFQATT and SNEGSKA (reference sequence). Deletions cut 5 bases from V and 8 bases from J, with 12 bases between. CDR3 length equals 11 residues. Sequencing was performed on PBMCs. The chain has TRBV20-1 and TRBJ1-1, with a tentative D call TRBD1 (6 bases). The TCR originated in a woman aged 18 to 50 in good health. DNA of the CDR3: TGCAGTGCTCCTAAGGACAGAGAAGCTTTCTTT. This encodes CSAPKDREAFF.